The 25 T cell receptor beta chains below come from one sample, sequenced in a study of blood T cell repertoires in COVID-19. Only in-frame clones appear in the TCRdb table, and some are missing; sequencing was by immunoSEQ multiplex PCR. Altogether under 450,000 clones are present, about nine tenths being singletons, with the ten largest covering 1.5% to 1.8%. Sequencing was done on a sample of peripheral blood. These receptor sequences come from a woman aged 40-49 years with COVID-19, enrolled during active disease.

J is TRBJ2-7 and V is TRBV7-2; 11 bases are shared with TRBD2. V was pared by 2 bases and J by 3 bases, with 3 bases of the junction left unmatched. CDR1 is SGHTA, CDR2 FQGNSA, per germline. CDR3 length: 15 residues. In nucleotides, the CDR3 is TGTGCCAGCAGCTTAAAAGGGACTAGCGGCTACGAGCAGTACTTC. This codes for CASSLKGTSGYEQYF.

This rearrangement joins TRBV4-3 to TRBJ2-2; D is undetermined. CDR3 length: 14 residues. V was cut by 0 bases and J by 4 bases, with 6 bases left in between. Germline values: CDR1 LGHNA, CDR2 YSLEER. The CDR3: CASSQDSGTGELFF. The CDR3 DNA is TGCGCCAGCAGCCAAGATTCGGGCACCGGGGAGCTGTTTTTT.

This rearrangement joins TRBV9 to TRBJ1-6; D possibly corresponds to TRBD1 (5 bases). Looked up from germline, CDR1 is SGDLS and CDR2 is YYNGEE. This CDR3 is built from 13 residues. The V and J ends lost 7 bases and 9 bases respectively, with 14 bases between them. In DNA, the CDR3 is TGTGCCAGCGGAGCAGGGTGGGGTTCACCCCTCCACTTT. This encodes CASGAGWGSPLHF.

Notes on this clone: Other DNA sequences within the sample encode an identical CDR3. This chain links TRBV4-3 with TRBJ2-7, with TRBD2 identical over 7 bases. Germline V gene sequence: CDR1 LGHNA, CDR2 YSLEER. This CDR3 has 15 amino acids. The junction had 3 bases not matched to a gene; V was cut back by 1 base and J by 0 bases. CDR3 sequence: CASSQAGGSSYEQYF. The DNA of the CDR3 is TGCGCCAGCAGCCAAGCGGGGGGTAGCTCCTACGAGCAGTACTTC.

This clone was counted once. The rearrangement links TRBV9 to TRBJ1-2; D is unresolved. The CDR3 is 15 residues long. Germline V lookup: CDR1 SGDLS, CDR2 YYNGEE. V shed 0 bases and J shed 6 bases, with 15 bases lying between them. The CDR3 coding sequence is TGTGCCAGCAGCGTAGGGGGAGGGTTAGGAGATGGCTACACCTTC. This codes for CASSVGGGLGDGYTF. Complete variable domain (other parts from reference TRBV9 and TRBJ1-2): DSGVTQTPKHLITATGQRVTLRCSPRSGDLSVYWYQQSLDQGLQFLIQYYNGEERAKGNILERFSAQQFPDLHSELNLSSLELGDSALYFCASSVGGGLGDGYTFGSGTRLTVV.

The V and J genes are TRBV7-3 and TRBJ2-6; possibly TRBD1 for D (6 bases). The germline V gene encodes CDR1 SGHTA and CDR2 FQGTGA. The CDR3 sequence is 15 residues long. With 5 bases removed from V and 2 bases from J, the gap between germline ends came to 10 bases. Written as DNA, the CDR3 is TGTGCCAGCAGCAGAAACAGGGCTGGGGCCAACGTCCTGACTTTC. Amino acid sequence: CASSRNRAGANVLTF. Drawing the rest from reference TRBV7-3 and TRBJ2-6, the complete variable domain is GAGVSQTPSNKVTEKGKYVELRCDPISGHTALYWYRQSLGQGPEFLIYFQGTGAADDSGLPNDRFFAVRPEGSVSTLKIQRTERGDSAVYLCASSRNRAGANVLTFGAGSRLTVL.

This clone was observed once. The chain recombines TRBV11-3 with TRBJ2-2; D gene unclear. V dropped 3 bases and J dropped 0 bases, with 11 bases sitting between them. Germline V gene data show CDR1 as SGHNT and CDR2 as YENEEA. This CDR3 region has 16 residues. The CDR3: CASSLELSSNTGELFF. For the CDR3, the DNA is TGTGCCAGCAGCTTGGAGCTCAGTTCGAACACCGGGGAGCTGTTTTTT.

This chain links TRBV28 with TRBJ1-4; D unresolved. The CDR3 is 15 residues long. V was cut by 10 bases and J by 0 bases, with 15 bases left in between. Germline V gene sequence: CDR1 MDHEN, CDR2 SYDVKM. As DNA, the CDR3 is TGTGCCACCTATGCATTCGGAGCAACTAATGAAAAACTGTTTTTT. It translates to CATYAFGATNEKLFF.

V gene TRBV18 combines with J gene TRBJ2-3; TRBD1 matches at 8 bases. The J segment lost 4 bases and the V segment lost 0 bases, leaving 0 bases of the junction unmatched. The germline CDR1 and CDR2 sequences are KGHSH and LQKENI. The CDR3 length is 14 residues. The CDR3 is CASSPPTGADTQYF. CDR3 bases: TGTGCCAGCTCACCACCGACAGGGGCAGATACGCAGTATTTT.

V is TRBV9 and J is TRBJ1-2; 11 bases are shared with TRBD1. This CDR3 comprises 18 residues. Trimming removed 2 bases from V and 3 bases from J; junction bases left unmatched: 12. Germline V lookup: CDR1 SGDLS, CDR2 YYNGEE. Here the CDR3 reads CASSVSRTGTGGYYGYTF. The CDR3 DNA reads TGTGCCAGCAGCGTTTCCCGGACCGGGACAGGGGGATACTATGGCTACACCTTC.

The chain carries TRBV5-1 and TRBJ2-3, with 10 bases lining up with TRBD2. Germline values: CDR1 SGHRS, CDR2 YFSETQ. CDR3 length: 16 residues. The trim removed 3 bases at V and 5 bases at J, leaving 9 bases unmatched. Here the CDR3 reads CASSSKAGGQLDTQYF. DNA for the CDR3: TGCGCCAGCAGCTCGAAAGCGGGGGGGCAACTAGATACGCAGTATTTT.

This clone was seen only once. The CDR3 DNA sequence: TGTGCCAGCAGCTTAAAGTACGGAGAGACCCAGTACTTC. Encoded protein: CASSLKYGETQYF. The V gene is TRBV7-2, the J gene TRBJ2-5; D unresolved. Per germline, CDR1 SGHTA and CDR2 FQGNSA. The CDR3 totals 13 residues. The V and J ends lost 2 bases and 4 bases respectively, with 8 bases between them. Together with reference TRBV7-2 and TRBJ2-5, the CDR3 gives the full variable domain: GAGVSQSPSNKVTEKGKDVELRCDPISGHTALYWYRQSLGQGLEFLIYFQGNSAPDKSGLPSDRFSAERTGGSVSTLTIQRTQQEDSAVYLCASSLKYGETQYFGPGTRLLVL.

The gene calls are TRBV25-1 and TRBJ1-3, with no clear D. Germline V gene data show CDR1 as MGHDK and CDR2 as SYGVNS. CDR3 size: 18 residues. V was cut by 0 bases and J by 2 bases, with 17 bases left in between. The CDR3 DNA reads as TGTGCCAGCAGTGAATATATCAGGACTGACGCGACTGGAAACACCATATATTTT. Translation: CASSEYIRTDATGNTIYF.

The chain combines TRBV7-3 with TRBJ2-1; 8 nucleotides match TRBD2. Germline trimming cut 3 bases from V and 0 bases from J; bases unmatched to any gene: 4. This CDR3 has 16 residues. Germline values: CDR1 SGHTA, CDR2 FQGTGA. Here the CDR3 DNA reads TGTGCCAGCAGCTTGGGCGGGGGGACCTCCTACAATGAGCAGTTCTTC. It specifies CASSLGGGTSYNEQFF.

The V gene is TRBV28, the J gene TRBJ1-2; D might be TRBD1 (6 bases). CDR1 and CDR2 from the germline V gene are MDHEN and SYDVKM. This CDR3 spans 14 amino acids. V lost 4 bases to trimming and J lost 8 bases, with 17 bases between them. The CDR3 coding sequence is TGTGCCAGCAGTTCGGTTTCAGGGGCTGCAGGCTACACCTTC. Its protein product is CASSSVSGAAGYTF.

The CDR3 sequence is CATSAFGKRDRRVNQPQHF. For the CDR3, the DNA is TGTGCCACCAGTGCCTTTGGAAAACGGGACAGGCGAGTCAATCAGCCCCAGCATTTT. This chain links TRBV24-1 with TRBJ1-5; 8 bases are a match to TRBD1. CDR3 size: 19 residues. Germline values: CDR1 KGHDR, CDR2 SFDVKD. V was pared by 5 bases and J by 3 bases, with 17 bases of the junction left unmatched.

J is TRBJ2-2 and V is TRBV15, with D possibly TRBD2 on 6 matching bases. The CDR3 has 15 amino acids. Germline V CDR1 and CDR2: LNHNV, YYDKDF (reference sequence). V was shortened by 4 bases and J by 6 bases, with 15 bases between the two germline ends. The chain's CDR3 is CATSISGVRSGELFF. In DNA, the CDR3 is TGTGCCACCAGCATATCGGGAGTCCGGTCCGGGGAGCTGTTTTTT.

The V gene is TRBV19, the J gene TRBJ1-5; D remains unclear. Looked up from germline, CDR1 is LNHDA and CDR2 is SQIVND (reference sequence). Deletions cut 6 bases from V and 6 bases from J, with 15 bases between. The CDR3 is 14 amino acids. CDR3 sequence (DNA): TGTGCCAGTAGCCTACCCCCCGGTGGTCAGCCCCAGCATTTT. Translation gives CASSLPPGGQPQHF.

V is TRBV4-2 and J is TRBJ1-2, with TRBD1 identical over 8 bases. Germline values: CDR1 LGHNA, CDR2 YNFKEQ. CDR3 length: 16 residues. The V and J ends lost 3 bases and 6 bases, in that order; junction bases with no gene match: 12. In DNA, the CDR3 is TGTGCCAGCAGCCAGGGACCCCGGGACAGGATAAATGGCTACACCTTC. As protein: CASSQGPRDRINGYTF.

The rearrangement uses TRBV11-1 and TRBJ2-7; TRBD2 matches at 7 bases. This CDR3 region has 16 residues. Trimming removed 1 base from V and 0 bases from J; junction bases left unmatched: 6. Germline V CDR1 and CDR2: SGHAT, FQDESV (reference sequence). The CDR3 nucleotides read TGTGCCAGCAGCTTAGTGGCTAGCGGTTTCTCCTACGAGCAGTACTTC. Its translation is CASSLVASGFSYEQYF.

The chain combines TRBV5-1 with TRBJ1-1, with 7 bases aligning to TRBD1. Trimming at V came to 0 bases and at J to 5 bases, leaving 7 bases not matched to a gene. CDR3 length: 15 residues. The germline CDR1 and CDR2 sequences are SGHRS and YFSETQ. The CDR3 DNA reads TGCGCCAGCAGCTTGGGACAGGGATTTAAGACTGAAGCTTTCTTT. Translating gives CASSLGQGFKTEAFF.

V is TRBV9 and J is TRBJ2-3; D remains unclear. This CDR3 spans 15 amino acids. Trimming took off 0 bases at V and 3 bases at J, with 11 bases between the two ends. Germline V lookup: CDR1 SGDLS, CDR2 YYNGEE. CDR3 amino acids: CASSVAASRTDTQYF. The CDR3, as DNA: TGTGCCAGCAGCGTAGCGGCTAGTAGGACAGATACGCAGTATTTT.

J is TRBJ2-3 and V is TRBV9, with 10 bases fitting TRBD2. J gave up 0 bases and V 4 bases, and 8 bases lay outside the gene matches. In germline, CDR1 is SGDLS, CDR2 YYNGEE. CDR3 length: 17 amino acids. The CDR3 DNA follows: TGTGCCAGCAGCCTTGGACTAGCGGATACTAGCACAGATACGCAGTATTTT. Amino acids: CASSLGLADTSTDTQYF.

The V and J genes are TRBV18 and TRBJ1-2; 9 nucleotides line up with TRBD1. The trim removed 0 bases at V and 4 bases at J, leaving 12 bases unmatched. The germline gives CDR1 KGHSH, CDR2 LQKENI. The CDR3 totals 18 residues. CDR3 residues: CASSPPRGQGMFFYGYTF. The DNA of the CDR3 is TGTGCCAGCTCACCACCGCGGGGACAGGGCATGTTCTTCTATGGCTACACCTTC.

The chain recombines TRBV27 with TRBJ2-3, with D maybe TRBD2 (6 bases). Trimming cost V 10 bases and J 1 base, with 15 bases left between them. The CDR3 has 14 residues. Germline CDR1 reads MNHEY; CDR2 reads SMNVEV (reference sequence). The CDR3 DNA reads as TGTGCCACCCAAACGGGAGTCGGCACAGATACGCAGTATTTT. It codes for CATQTGVGTDTQYF.